A single TCR beta chain is shown here with its context. Its antigen is unidentified. V gave up 7 bases and J gave up 7 bases, with 20 bases separating them. Per germline, CDR1 SNHLY and CDR2 FYNNEI. The CDR3 length is 14 residues. Clones were read by immunoSEQ multiplex PCR, and TCRdb kept only the in-frame ones, dropping some. The sample lists some 27,000 clones, roughly 89% occurring once. The sample comes from a study of T cells in localized non-small cell lung cancer. Study-wide findings and caveats: Among blood samples, higher T cell density accompanied longer overall survival. Detection in adjacent lung was observed for a median roughly 57 of the top 100 tumor clones. Peak T cell clonality was found in uninvolved adjacent lung, exceeding tumor.

Sequences were derived from peripheral blood, sampled before any cancer treatment. This sequence originates from a woman between 18 and 55 years old with stage I lung adenocarcinoma. V gene TRBV2 combines with J gene TRBJ2-7; D remains unclear. CDR3 loop: CASIPQRSSGEQYF. The CDR3 DNA reads as TGTGCCAGCATTCCCCAGAGGTCCTCTGGGGAGCAGTACTTC.